This T cell receptor (beta chain) originates from a study of identical twins. Note on this clonotype: What it binds is unknown.

General study results and limits: Twin-shared out-of-frame alpha sequences showed excess low generation probability. Analyses of zero insertions could, in part, be confounded by invariant MAIT and iNKT cells. Abundant cord blood beta clonotypes carried fewer insertions; memory repertoires showed none. It was cross-sectional statistical analysis, not following the same donors, that the conclusions relied on.

In TCRdb, the 5' RACE reads were re-called with MiXCR into one record per CDR3 protein. The sample has a few hundred thousand distinct CDR3 sequences; roughly 9.8% are singletons. The germline V gene encodes CDR1 MNHEY and CDR2 SVGAGI. This CDR3 region has 15 residues. V shed 2 bases and J 3 bases; nucleotides not matched to a gene: 1. The sample was also reused in another study, on yellow fever vaccine responses in identical twins.

The sample was CD8+ T cells sorted from blood. The receptor was isolated from a woman in her late teens or twenties in good health. The chain carries TRBV6-5 and TRBJ2-5; 12 positions agree with TRBD2. This chain's CDR3 is CASSYPSGREETQYF. CDR3 nucleotides: TGTGCCAGCAGTTACCCTAGCGGGAGGGAAGAGACCCAGTACTTC.